Reported below is one T cell receptor (beta chain). No antigen is known for it. Unmatched junction bases numbered 9, after V lost 1 base and J lost 5 bases. Germline-derived CDR1 and CDR2 are LGHNA and YNFKEQ. This CDR3 region has 16 residues. The data belong to a study of T cell responses to AZD1222 COVID-19 vaccine. Broader study findings: Baseline testing showed seropositivity in only a handful of AZD1222 recipients. It should be noted that donors were predominantly white British and more often female, and clonal diversity was possibly underestimated.

Produced via immunoSEQ multiplex PCR; TCRdb's table is partial and in-frame only. The sample records about 150,000 clones, around 85% being singletons. The specimen was peripheral blood, collected 28 days after the second dose of the MenACWY control vaccine. The receptor's source is an adult who received the MenACWY meningococcal vaccine as a control. The chain joins TRBV4-2 to TRBJ1-1, with 8 bases lining up with TRBD1. The CDR3 spells CASSQGDDRGRTEAFF. Here the CDR3 DNA reads TGTGCCAGCAGCCAAGGGGACGACAGGGGCAGAACTGAAGCTTTCTTT.